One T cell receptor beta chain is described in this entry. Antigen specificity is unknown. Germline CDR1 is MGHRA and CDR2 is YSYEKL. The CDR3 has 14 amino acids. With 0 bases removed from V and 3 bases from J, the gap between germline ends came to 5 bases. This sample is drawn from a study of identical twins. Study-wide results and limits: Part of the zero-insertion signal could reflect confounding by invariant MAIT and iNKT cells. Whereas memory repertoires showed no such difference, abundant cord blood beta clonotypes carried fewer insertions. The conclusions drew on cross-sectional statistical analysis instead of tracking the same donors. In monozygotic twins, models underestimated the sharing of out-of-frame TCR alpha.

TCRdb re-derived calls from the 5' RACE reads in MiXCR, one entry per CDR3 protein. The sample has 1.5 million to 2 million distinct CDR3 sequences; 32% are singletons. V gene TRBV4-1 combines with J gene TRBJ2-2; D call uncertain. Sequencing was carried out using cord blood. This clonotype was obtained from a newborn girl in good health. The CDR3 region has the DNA TGCGCCAGCAGCCAAGATTGGCACACCGGGGAGCTGTTTTTT. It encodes CASSQDWHTGELFF.